These T cell receptor beta chains were read from a single sample in a study of beta chain features in type 1 diabetes. Profiled with immunoSEQ multiplex PCR; TCRdb holds only in-frame clones, not every one. The data show around 690,000 clones, 12% seen once. The sequenced sample was naive CD4+ T cells from blood. These TCRs come from a man between 25 and 39 years old with type 1 diabetes. CDR3s include the opening cysteine and the closing phenylalanine or tryptophan.

j_gene: TRBJ1-2; v_gene: TRBV4-3; CDR3aa: CASSQDLDRANYGYTF
j_gene: TRBJ2-1; v_gene: TRBV20-1; CDR3aa: CSARNPGEQFF
j_gene: TRBJ1-1; v_gene: TRBV9; CDR3aa: CASSVGGVGTEAFF
j_gene: TRBJ2-3; v_gene: TRBV10-3; CDR3aa: CAISAGTTDTQYF
j_gene: TRBJ1-5; v_gene: TRBV9; CDR3aa: CASSVGGQLNQPQHF
j_gene: TRBJ1-5; v_gene: TRBV29-1; CDR3aa: CSVQGQGDQPQHF
j_gene: TRBJ1-5; v_gene: TRBV30; CDR3aa: CAWSGTGLGSEPQHF
j_gene: TRBJ1-2; v_gene: TRBV6-5; CDR3aa: CATSPGVANYGYTF
j_gene: TRBJ2-7; v_gene: TRBV7-2; CDR3aa: CASSLVGGYEQYF
j_gene: TRBJ2-1; v_gene: TRBV4-3; CDR3aa: CASSLESGVSSYNEQFF
j_gene: TRBJ1-1; v_gene: TRBV7-2; CDR3aa: CASSFQRDTEAFF
j_gene: TRBJ1-6; v_gene: TRBV14; CDR3aa: CASSQTVNNSPLHF
j_gene: TRBJ2-7; v_gene: TRBV7-8; CDR3aa: CASSDRGGYEQYF
j_gene: TRBJ2-2; v_gene: TRBV25-1; CDR3aa: CASSERRGRSDTGELFF